The clone carrying this TCR beta chain was counted between two and nine times. The antigen is undetermined. Documented time point: persistent/refractory GD, antithyroid drugs over 5 years with positive TRAb. Scientists built the TCR library using RNA that was extracted from PBMCs. This sample stems from a study of regulatory T cells in long-lasting Graves disease. Whole-study results and caveats: In persistent patients, shared public clonotypes (more than 2,500) outnumbered those in new patients (about 890). Sample size was small, which may have lowered accuracy.

Investigators prepared the TCR beta libraries by applying iRepertoire HTBI primers and Arm-PCR of CDR3 regions. Authors' processing steps: Across all samples, about 60 TRBV segments and more than 11 TRBJ segments were identified. TCRdb recomputed calls from the multiplex PCR reads with MiXCR, one row per CDR3 protein. The V and J calls were determined by TCRdb, not by the authors. The table shows 600,000 to 850,000 distinct CDR3 sequences, with 25% to 30% occurring only once. Specimen: peripheral blood mononuclear cells (PBMCs), collected when the disease was refractory, from a patient treated with antithyroid drugs. This TCR was recovered from a female donor with Graves disease.

CDR3 in amino acids: CASSEGNRVEQYF. Written as DNA, the CDR3 is TGTGCCAGCAGTGAGGGGAACAGGGTCGAGCAGTACTTC. This chain connects TRBV6-1 to TRBJ2-7; D is possibly TRBD1 (6 bases). The length of the CDR3 is 13 residues. The germline V gene encodes CDR1 MNHNS and CDR2 SASEGT. With 3 bases removed from V and 6 bases from J, the gap between germline ends came to 12 bases.